This T cell receptor beta chain comes out of a study of cytomegalovirus exposure and HLA in healthy donors. General observations from the study: A later analysis found TCR association rates differed by HLA locus, highest for DRB1 and lowest for HLA-C. An analysis that came later showed most CMV-associated TCR beta chains appearing HLA-restricted.

Participants comprised healthy donors of bone marrow. Primers included in the PCR were 60 Vbeta and 13 Jbeta primers. The assay was immunoSEQ multiplex PCR, and TCRdb's table has in-frame clones only and misses some. The sample holds 110,000 to 150,000 clones; roughly 70% are singletons and the top ten take about 2.2%. This clone was counted only a few times. Its target is unknown. This clonotype was sampled from a woman aged 60 to 75 in good health and CMV-seropositive. Source material: PBMCs.

Written as DNA, the CDR3 is TGTGCCAGCAGTCCACCGACAGCTAACTATGGCTACACCTTC. Translating gives CASSPPTANYGYTF. The chain joins TRBV28 to TRBJ1-2, with D possibly matching TRBD1 (5 bases). CDR1 and CDR2 (germline): MDHEN, SYDVKM. V was trimmed by 5 bases and J by 0 bases, leaving 10 bases between them. CDR3 length equals 14 residues.